The 16 T cell receptor beta chains below come from one sample, sequenced in a study of metastatic and nonmetastatic thyroid tumors. TCRdb reanalyzed the PCR reads with MiXCR. Of approximately 22,000 clones in the sample, approximately 16% were seen once. Patients underwent thyroid surgery, and none had received any treatment before it. The specimen sequenced was tumor tissue. The receptor set was obtained from a female donor with papillary thyroid cancer or a benign thyroid nodule (not recorded which). Some clones in this sample may be carry-over from other donors' samples.

This clone was recorded many times. The genes are TRBV7-2 and TRBJ2-3, with TRBD1 matching 8 bases. The V gene end was trimmed by 4 bases and the J gene end by 1 base; junction bases not matched to a gene: 7. CDR3 size: 16 residues. The V gene's germline CDR1 is SGHTA and CDR2 FQGNSA. Here the CDR3 reads CASSSRQGAGTDTQYF. CDR3 in DNA: TGTGCCAGCAGCTCCCGCCAGGGGGCTGGCACAGATACGCAGTATTTT.

Ten or more counts support this clone. V is TRBV6-5 and J is TRBJ1-1, with D hard to call. CDR1 is MNHEY, CDR2 SVGAGI, per germline. The CDR3 covers 13 residues. V was cut by 2 bases and J by 2 bases, with 6 bases left in between. The CDR3: CASSYAGNTEAFF. The CDR3, as DNA: TGTGCCAGCAGTTACGCCGGAAACACTGAAGCTTTCTTT.

The chain uses TRBV19 and TRBJ1-2; weak D call: TRBD1 (5 bases). Deletions cut 2 bases from V and 7 bases from J, with 14 bases between. CDR3 length: 14 residues. The V gene's germline CDR1 is LNHDA and CDR2 SQIVND (reference sequence). For the CDR3, the DNA is TGTGCCAGTAGTATAAGGCACGGGGCCGCTGGCTACACCTTC. This translates into CASSIRHGAAGYTF.

This clone appeared many times. This rearrangement joins TRBV7-3 to TRBJ2-2; no clear D gene. Germline assignment: CDR1 SGHTA and CDR2 FQGTGA. Trimming left V 5 bases short and J 4 bases short, with 8 bases between. CDR3 length: 13 residues. CDR3 sequence reads: CASSPVVTGELFF. DNA of the CDR3: TGTGCCAGCAGCCCGGTAGTCACCGGGGAGCTGTTTTTT.

A note on this clone: A much larger clone is a single base away; this may be a read error. This chain connects TRBV20-1 to TRBJ2-1; 9 bases agree with TRBD2. Losses at the gene ends were 6 bases for V and 5 bases for J; bases not matched to a gene: 23. The germline V gene has CDR1 DFQATT and CDR2 SNEGSKA (reference sequence). The CDR3 is made up of 19 amino acids. CDR3 region: CSAPPLLLAGFQFDNEQFF. DNA for the CDR3: TGCAGTGCCCCCCCCCTGTTGCTAGCGGGGTTTCAGTTTGACAATGAGCAGTTCTTC.

The sample holds many counts of this clone. DNA for the CDR3: TGTGCCAGCAGCTTAGTAGGACAGGGGGTTTGGTCGCCATCACCCCTCCACTTT. Amino acids: CASSLVGQGVWSPSPLHF. J is TRBJ1-6 and V is TRBV11-3; 10 nucleotides line up with TRBD1. This CDR3 is 18 amino acids long. Per the germline V gene, CDR1 is SGHNT and CDR2 is YENEEA. The ends lost 1 base at V and 10 bases at J; junction bases unmatched: 13.

In its sample, this clone ranks as medium-sized. This chain connects TRBV27 to TRBJ2-7; maybe TRBD1 (6 bases). The CDR3 sequence is 13 residues long. Germline V gene sequence: CDR1 MNHEY, CDR2 SMNVEV (reference sequence). V was clipped by 5 bases and J by 6 bases, with 14 bases between them. The chain's CDR3 is CASSPQGSVEQYF. Written as DNA, the CDR3 is TGTGCCAGCAGTCCACAGGGCTCGGTCGAGCAGTACTTC.

This clone showed up many times. The genes are TRBV6-1 and TRBJ2-3; TRBD1 matches at 9 bases. Trimming at V came to 4 bases and at J to 1 base, leaving 3 bases not matched to a gene. This CDR3 spans 15 amino acids. Germline CDR1 is MNHNS and CDR2 is SASEGT. The CDR3 nucleotides read TGTGCCAGCAGTGTACAGGGGGCTGGCACAGATACGCAGTATTTT. Its translation: CASSVQGAGTDTQYF.

There are many counts of this clone. V usage is TRBV20-1 and J usage is TRBJ2-1; possibly TRBD1 for D (7 bases). With 4 bases removed from V and 2 bases from J, the gap between germline ends came to 15 bases. The length of the CDR3 is 15 residues. The germline V gene encodes CDR1 DFQATT and CDR2 SNEGSKA (reference sequence). CDR3 protein: CSATTAGGPYNEQFF. For the CDR3, the DNA is TGCAGTGCTACTACGGCAGGGGGGCCCTACAATGAGCAGTTCTTC.

Comments on this clone: A much more abundant neighbour one base away suggests this may be a read error. The chain couples TRBV5-1 to TRBJ2-3, with 8 bases lining up with TRBD2. This CDR3 contains 16 residues. Germline V lookup: CDR1 SGHRS, CDR2 YFSETQ. V lost 0 bases and J lost 8; bases outside the gene matches: 11. The CDR3 nucleotides read TGCGCCAGCAGCTTGGCCGGAAGCGGGAGCCTTGGTACGCAGTATTTT. This encodes CASSLAGSGSLGTQYF.

At least ten counts were recorded for this clone. Germline and junction disagree at one end, which may indicate a read error. V is TRBV4-2 and J is TRBJ2-3; possible D gene TRBD2, 5 bases. CDR1 and CDR2 (germline): LGHNA, YNFKEQ. This CDR3 is 17 amino acids long. The CDR3 bases are TGTACCAGCAGCCAAGGTATAACTAGTAAAGACCCAGATACGCAGTATTTT. Its protein product is CTSSQGITSKDPDTQYF.

This clone has more than one count but fewer than ten. This sequence joins TRBV11-1 and TRBJ2-6, with 7 positions matching TRBD1. The germline V gene has CDR1 SGHAT and CDR2 FQDESV (reference sequence). The CDR3 length is 18 residues. V lost 4 bases and J lost 0; bases outside the gene matches: 9. The CDR3 protein is CASSSDRVYPSGANVLTF. CDR3 sequence (DNA): TGTGCCAGCAGCTCCGACAGGGTTTACCCCTCTGGGGCCAACGTCCTGACTTTC.

This clone was picked up many times. The V and J genes are TRBV27 and TRBJ2-7; TRBD1 is a possible D gene (5 bases). The CDR3 has 12 amino acids. The V gene lost 5 bases and the J gene lost 7 bases, with 12 bases spanning the gap. The germline V gene has CDR1 MNHEY and CDR2 SMNVEV (reference sequence). The CDR3 region has the DNA TGTGCCAGCAGTCTAGGGGTGGGGGAGCAGTACTTC. Protein product: CASSLGVGEQYF.

This clone showed up just a few times. V usage is TRBV5-6 and J usage is TRBJ2-5; D not resolved. V shed 2 bases and J shed 4 bases, with 12 bases lying between them. Germline V gene sequence: CDR1 SGHDT, CDR2 YYEEEE. The CDR3 extends over 14 amino acids. The CDR3 region is CASSFSTVRETQYF. The CDR3 bases are TGTGCCAGCAGCTTTAGCACGGTCCGAGAGACCCAGTACTTC.

This clone was counted ten times or more. The CDR3 DNA is TGTGCCAGCAGCTTGTTGGGGTTCTATGGCTACACCTTC. Protein sequence: CASSLLGFYGYTF. The rearrangement links TRBV5-6 to TRBJ1-2, with no clear D. From germline, CDR1 is SGHDT and CDR2 YYEEEE. V lost 1 base to trimming and J lost 4 bases, with 8 bases between them. This CDR3 is built from 13 residues.

A single count supports this clone. A read error may account for a junction end that differs from germline. The chain carries TRBV5-1 and TRBJ2-3, with 7 bases lining up with TRBD2. The CDR3 has 17 amino acids. Per the germline V gene, CDR1 is SGHRS and CDR2 is YFSETQ. The CDR3: CASSHGWPSGNTNTQYF. In DNA, the CDR3 is TGCGCCAGCAGCCATGGGTGGCCTAGCGGAAACACAAATACGCAGTATTTT.